Given below is one T cell receptor (beta chain) in context. In the original analysis: Estimated nucleated cell counts came from reference gene primer amplification. Method: immunoSEQ multiplex PCR; TCRdb's copy keeps in-frame clones and lacks some. The D gene and trimming were derived from the DNA, and the V and J assignments and clone size from that table. The sample yields 20,000 or so clones, about 90% seen once. This record belongs to a study of blood T cell repertoires in COVID-19. Study-wide context: T cells, B-cell-depleted T cells, or PBMCs supplied cDNA or gDNA.

This CDR3 is 15 amino acids long. Germline CDR1 reads MNHEY; CDR2 reads SMNVEV (reference sequence). Trimming took off 0 bases at V and 0 bases at J, with 5 bases between the two ends. The sample taken for sequencing was peripheral blood. The chain recombines TRBV27 with TRBJ1-4, with a possible D match to TRBD1 (5 bases). The TCR was taken from a human donor in a cohort sampled during active COVID-19. The CDR3 reads CASSLSGATNEKLFF. CDR3 coding DNA: TGTGCCAGCAGTTTATCAGGGGCAACTAATGAAAAACTGTTTTTT.